Each of the 12 T cell receptor beta chains below was sequenced from the same sample in a study of CD8 T cells in Susac syndrome. RNA was extracted with the RNeasy kit, and a quantity of 0.5 to 1 ug was reverse transcribed using random hexamers. TCRdb re-called the immunoSEQ multiplex PCR reads through MiXCR, storing one row per CDR3 protein. The top ten clones hold 0.13% to 0.15% of a sample with about 140,000 distinct CDR3 sequences, more than 85% of them seen once. The specimen was CD4+ T cells from PBMCs. The origin of the receptors is a human donor with Susac syndrome.

The rearrangement links TRBV9 to TRBJ1-1; 7 bases are shared with TRBD1. Trimming removed 3 bases from V and 8 bases from J; junction bases left unmatched: 13. The CDR3 spans 15 residues. Germline-derived CDR1 and CDR2 are SGDLS and YYNGEE. CDR3: CASSGGRGTASEAFF. The CDR3 nucleotides read TGTGCCAGCAGCGGTGGGAGAGGGACAGCAAGCGAAGCTTTCTTT.

V is TRBV28 and J is TRBJ2-3; D may be TRBD2 (6 bases). Germline CDR1 is MDHEN and CDR2 is SYDVKM. V was shortened by 3 bases and J by 3 bases, with 10 bases between the two germline ends. CDR3 length: 14 amino acids. CDR3 loop: CASSFGGETDTQYF. CDR3 DNA sequence: TGTGCCAGCAGTTTCGGGGGAGAGACAGATACGCAGTATTTT. Looking up the rest from reference TRBV28 and TRBJ2-3 gives the full variable domain: DVKVTQSSRYLVKRTGEKVFLECVQDMDHENMFWYRQDPGLGLRLIYFSYDVKMKEKGDIPEGYSVSREKKERFSLILESASTNQTSMYLCASSFGGETDTQYFGPGTRLTVL.

This clonotype has only one observation. The chain is built from TRBV27 and TRBJ1-5; D may be TRBD1 (6 bases). Germline loops: CDR1 MNHEY, CDR2 SMNVEV (reference sequence). CDR3 length equals 13 residues. The V gene lost 6 bases and the J gene lost 4 bases, with 10 bases spanning the gap. CDR3 in amino acids: CASSRTANQPQHF. The CDR3 coding sequence is TGTGCCAGCAGCCGGACAGCAAATCAGCCCCAGCATTTT.

The chain recombines TRBV5-4 with TRBJ1-1; D not certain. Trimming left V 0 bases short and J 0 bases short, with 9 bases between. Germline lookup yields CDR1 SGHNT and CDR2 YYREEE (reference sequence). This CDR3 has 15 amino acids. This CDR3 is CASSLDGSLNTEAFF. CDR3 in DNA: TGTGCCAGCAGCTTGGACGGCAGCCTGAACACTGAAGCTTTCTTT.

This clonotype has more than one count but fewer than ten. The rearrangement joins TRBV4-2 to TRBJ1-2; tentative D call: TRBD1 (5 bases). There are 14 residues in the CDR3. The germline V gene has CDR1 LGHNA and CDR2 YNFKEQ. The ends were cut back, 4 bases at V and 8 bases at J, with 17 bases in the middle. CDR3 sequence (DNA): TGTGCCAGCAGCCCGAACGGGGGAGGAGCGGGCTACACCTTC. This sequence encodes CASSPNGGGAGYTF.

The chain is built from TRBV4-1 and TRBJ1-6; D not resolved. The V end was cut by 1 base, the J end by 4 bases, with 5 bases between. In germline, CDR1 is MGHRA, CDR2 YSYEKL. The CDR3 totals 14 residues. CDR3 protein: CASSQALYNSPLHF. CDR3 in DNA: TGCGCCAGCAGCCAAGCACTGTATAATTCACCCCTCCACTTT.

CDR3 residues: CASSLGRTTPGDEQFF. The CDR3 DNA follows: TGTGCCAGCAGCTTAGGCCGGACAACTCCAGGCGATGAGCAGTTCTTC. The J gene is TRBJ2-1, the V gene TRBV7-6, with TRBD1 as a possible D gene (5 bases). Germline CDR1 and CDR2: SGHVS and FNYEAQ. The germline V and J ends were trimmed by 1 base and 8 bases, with 18 bases remaining between them. The CDR3 has 16 residues.

The CDR3 protein is CASSEPASSTQYF. CDR3 bases: TGTGCCAGCAGTGAGCCGGCTTCCTCCACGCAGTATTTT. This sequence joins TRBV25-1 and TRBJ2-3; D gene ambiguous. Germline V gives CDR1 MGHDK, CDR2 SYGVNS. V gave up 3 bases and J gave up 9 bases, with 13 bases separating them. The CDR3 length is 13 residues.

The chain is built from TRBV7-9 and TRBJ2-7; D is undetermined. Trimming took 1 base from V and 3 from J, leaving 7 bases between them. From germline, CDR1 is SEHNR and CDR2 FQNEAQ (reference sequence). The CDR3 consists of 13 residues. The CDR3 region has the DNA TGTGCCAGCAGCTTAGAGGCTCTCTACGAGCAGTACTTC. Protein: CASSLEALYEQYF.

Here the CDR3 DNA reads TGCAGTGCTAGTTCCTCCAATGAAAAACTGTTTTTT. Amino acids: CSASSSNEKLFF. This chain uses TRBV20-1 with TRBJ1-4; D is ambiguous. Trimming took off 3 bases at V and 5 bases at J, with 7 bases between the two ends. This CDR3 is 12 amino acids long. Germline loops: CDR1 DFQATT, CDR2 SNEGSKA (reference sequence).

V gene TRBV20-1 combines with J gene TRBJ2-3; D perhaps matches TRBD2 (6 bases). Trimming took off 1 base at V and 1 base at J, with 9 bases between the two ends. Germline V gives CDR1 DFQATT, CDR2 SNEGSKA (reference sequence). This CDR3 is built from 14 residues. The CDR3 DNA follows: TGCAGTGCTAGAGGGGGACTTCGCACAGATACGCAGTATTTT. Its translation: CSARGGLRTDTQYF.

The chain employs TRBV30 and TRBJ2-2; a possible D gene is TRBD1 (6 bases). The germline V gene has CDR1 GTSNPN and CDR2 SVGIG (reference sequence). The length of the CDR3 is 14 residues. Deletions cut 1 base from V and 5 bases from J, with 11 bases between. The CDR3: CAWSGTVDTGELFF. Written as DNA, the CDR3 is TGTGCCTGGAGTGGGACAGTTGATACCGGGGAGCTGTTTTTT.